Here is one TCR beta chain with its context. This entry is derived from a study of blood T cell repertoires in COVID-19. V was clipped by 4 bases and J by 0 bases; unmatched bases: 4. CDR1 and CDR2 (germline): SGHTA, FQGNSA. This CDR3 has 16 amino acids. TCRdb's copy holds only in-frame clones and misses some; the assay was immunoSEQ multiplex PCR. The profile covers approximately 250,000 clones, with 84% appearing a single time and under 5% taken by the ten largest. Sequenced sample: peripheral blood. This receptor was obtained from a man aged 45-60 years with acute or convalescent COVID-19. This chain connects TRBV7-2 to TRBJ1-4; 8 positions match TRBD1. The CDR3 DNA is TGTGCCAGCAGCTGGACAGGGAGCGCAACTAATGAAAAACTGTTTTTT. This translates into CASSWTGSATNEKLFF.